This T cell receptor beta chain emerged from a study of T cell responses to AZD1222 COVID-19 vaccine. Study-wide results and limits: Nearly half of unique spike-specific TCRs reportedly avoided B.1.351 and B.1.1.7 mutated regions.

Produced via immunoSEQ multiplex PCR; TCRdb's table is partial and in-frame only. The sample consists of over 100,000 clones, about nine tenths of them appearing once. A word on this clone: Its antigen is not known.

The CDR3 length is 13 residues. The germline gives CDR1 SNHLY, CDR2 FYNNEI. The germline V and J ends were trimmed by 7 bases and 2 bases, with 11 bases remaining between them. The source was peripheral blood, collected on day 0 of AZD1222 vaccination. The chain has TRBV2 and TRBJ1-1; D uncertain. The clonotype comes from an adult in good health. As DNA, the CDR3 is TGTGCCAGCAATGCTCGCCTTAACACTGAAGCTTTCTTT. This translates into CASNARLNTEAFF.